The rows below give T cell receptor beta chains drawn from one sample of a study of cytomegalovirus exposure and HLA in healthy donors. The data were produced by immunoSEQ multiplex PCR, yet TCRdb's version contains in-frame clones alone and is incomplete. This sample yields roughly 190,000 clones, of which around 73% are seen a single time; around 2.2% belongs to the top ten. Material: PBMCs. The origin of the receptors is a woman in her twenties or thirties in good health and CMV-seropositive. CDR3s include the opening cysteine and the closing phenylalanine or tryptophan. Fields, in order: clone size, V gene, D gene, J gene, CDR3 DNA, CDR3 protein. The D gene is left open where the match is weak. Where a row states a size, it is once, few, many or the class of an expanded clone; other rows omit it.

clone size: -; V gene: TRBV6-5; D gene: TRBD2; J gene: TRBJ2-7; CDR3 DNA: TGTGCCAGCAGTCCCCCCGGGACTAGGAGCGACGAGCAGTACTTC; CDR3 protein: CASSPPGTRSDEQYF
clone size: -; V gene: TRBV5-8; D gene: TRBD2; J gene: TRBJ2-2; CDR3 DNA: TGTGCCAGCAGCTTGGGACTAGCTCGCACCGGGGAGCTGTTTTTT; CDR3 protein: CASSLGLARTGELFF
clone size: -; V gene: TRBV4-2; D gene: TRBD1; J gene: TRBJ2-5; CDR3 DNA: TGTGCCAGCAGCCAAGATGGGACAGGGGGAGGGGAGACCCAGTACTTC; CDR3 protein: CASSQDGTGGGETQYF
clone size: -; V gene: TRBV6-1; D gene: TRBD2; J gene: TRBJ2-5; CDR3 DNA: TGTGCCAGCAGTGAAGTTGGACTAGGGACTGAGACCCAGTACTTC; CDR3 protein: CASSEVGLGTETQYF
clone size: -; V gene: TRBV2; D gene: -; J gene: TRBJ2-7; CDR3 DNA: TGTGCCAGCACGAATAGGCGAGGAGCCTACGAGCAGTACTTC; CDR3 protein: CASTNRRGAYEQYF
clone size: once; V gene: TRBV5-8; D gene: -; J gene: TRBJ1-4; CDR3 DNA: TGTGCCAGCAGCTCACAGATTGCAACTAATGAAAAACTGTTTTTT; CDR3 protein: CASSSQIATNEKLFF
clone size: -; V gene: TRBV2; D gene: -; J gene: TRBJ2-7; CDR3 DNA: TGTGCCAGCAGCGCGGGACAGCAGATCTACGAGCAGTACTTC; CDR3 protein: CASSAGQQIYEQYF
clone size: -; V gene: TRBV11-1; D gene: -; J gene: TRBJ2-1; CDR3 DNA: TGTGCCAGCAGCTTAGCGCGAGGTTCCATCTACAATGAGCAGTTCTTC; CDR3 protein: CASSLARGSIYNEQFF
clone size: few; V gene: TRBV19; D gene: -; J gene: TRBJ2-7; CDR3 DNA: TGTGCCAGTACTAAGGGCGGGGCCTCCTACGAGCAGTACTTC; CDR3 protein: CASTKGGASYEQYF
clone size: -; V gene: TRBV7-3; D gene: -; J gene: TRBJ2-1; CDR3 DNA: TGTGCCAGCAGCCCTTCGGGTCCCTCCTACAATGAGCAGTTCTTC; CDR3 protein: CASSPSGPSYNEQFF
clone size: -; V gene: TRBV5-6; D gene: -; J gene: TRBJ1-5; CDR3 DNA: TGTGCCAGCAGCTTCTGCTGGGAGACGGATCAGCCCCAGCATTTT; CDR3 protein: CASSFCWETDQPQHF
clone size: -; V gene: TRBV6-8; D gene: TRBD2; J gene: TRBJ2-7; CDR3 DNA: TGTGCCAGCAGATACGTCACTAGCGGGGGGACCGATTCCTACGAGCAGTACTTC; CDR3 protein: CASRYVTSGGTDSYEQYF
clone size: -; V gene: TRBV6-4; D gene: -; J gene: TRBJ2-6; CDR3 DNA: TGTGCCAGTAGTGAAAGGGAGACCTCCGGGGCCAACGTCCTGACTTTC; CDR3 protein: CASSERETSGANVLTF